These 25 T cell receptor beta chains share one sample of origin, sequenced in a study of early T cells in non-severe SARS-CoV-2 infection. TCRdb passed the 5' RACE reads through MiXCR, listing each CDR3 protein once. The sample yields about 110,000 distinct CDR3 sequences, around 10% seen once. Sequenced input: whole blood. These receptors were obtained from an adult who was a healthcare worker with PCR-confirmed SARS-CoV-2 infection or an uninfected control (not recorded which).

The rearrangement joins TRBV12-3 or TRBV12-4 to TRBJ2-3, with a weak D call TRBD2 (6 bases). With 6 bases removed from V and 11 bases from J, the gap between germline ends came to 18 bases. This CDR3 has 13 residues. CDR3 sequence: CASRQGLEIGQYF. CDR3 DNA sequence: TGTGCCAGCAGGCAGGGACTGGAAATCGGGCAGTATTTT.

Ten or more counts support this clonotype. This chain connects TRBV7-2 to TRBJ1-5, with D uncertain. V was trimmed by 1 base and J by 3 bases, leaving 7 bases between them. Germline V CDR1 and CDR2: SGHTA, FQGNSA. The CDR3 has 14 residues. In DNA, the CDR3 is TGTGCCAGCAGCTTAGAGGGCAACAATCAGCCCCAGCATTTT. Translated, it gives CASSLEGNNQPQHF. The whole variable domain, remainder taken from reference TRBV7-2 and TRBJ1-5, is GAGVSQSPSNKVTEKGKDVELRCDPISGHTALYWYRQSLGQGLEFLIYFQGNSAPDKSGLPSDRFSAERTGGSVSTLTIQRTQQEDSAVYLCASSLEGNNQPQHFGDGTRLSIL.

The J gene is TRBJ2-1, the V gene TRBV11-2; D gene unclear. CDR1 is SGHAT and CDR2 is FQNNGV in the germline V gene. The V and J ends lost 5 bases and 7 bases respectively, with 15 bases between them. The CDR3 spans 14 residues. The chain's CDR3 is CASSPLLTTNEQFF. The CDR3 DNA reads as TGTGCCAGCAGCCCTCTCCTTACTACTAATGAGCAGTTCTTC.

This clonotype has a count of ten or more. The CDR3 DNA reads TGTGCCAGCAGTCAACCTAGCGGGAATGACGAGCAGTACTTC. This gives the protein CASSQPSGNDEQYF. The chain has TRBV6-2 or TRBV6-3 and TRBJ2-7; 9 bases fit TRBD2. J gave up 5 bases and V 5 bases, and 7 bases lay outside the gene matches. The CDR3 spans 14 residues. Germline lookup yields CDR1 MNHEY and CDR2 SVGEGT.

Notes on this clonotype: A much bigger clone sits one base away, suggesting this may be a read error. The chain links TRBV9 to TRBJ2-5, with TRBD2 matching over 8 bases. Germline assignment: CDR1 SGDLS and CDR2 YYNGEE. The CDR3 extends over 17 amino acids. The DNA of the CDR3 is TGTGCCAGCGGCGTAGCTACGAACGGGAGGGCCCCGGAGACCCAGTACTTC. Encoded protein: CASGVATNGRAPETQYF.

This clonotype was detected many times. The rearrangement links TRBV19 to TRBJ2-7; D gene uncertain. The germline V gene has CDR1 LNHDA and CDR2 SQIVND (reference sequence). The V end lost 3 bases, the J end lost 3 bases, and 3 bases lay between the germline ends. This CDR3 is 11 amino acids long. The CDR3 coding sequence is TGTGCCAGTAGTATGATCTACGAGCAGTACTTC. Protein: CASSMIYEQYF.

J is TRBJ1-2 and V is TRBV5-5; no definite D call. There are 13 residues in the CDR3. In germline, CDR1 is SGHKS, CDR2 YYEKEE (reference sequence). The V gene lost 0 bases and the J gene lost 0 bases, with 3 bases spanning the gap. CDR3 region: CASSLAPNYGYTF. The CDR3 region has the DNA TGTGCCAGCAGCTTGGCCCCTAACTATGGCTACACCTTC.

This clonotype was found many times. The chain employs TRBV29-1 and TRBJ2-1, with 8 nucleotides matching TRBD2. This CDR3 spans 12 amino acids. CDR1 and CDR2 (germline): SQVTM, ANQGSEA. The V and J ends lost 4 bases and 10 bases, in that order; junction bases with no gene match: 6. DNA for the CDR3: TGCAGCGTTGTGCGGGAGGCGAGGGAGCAGTTCTTC. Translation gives CSVVREAREQFF.

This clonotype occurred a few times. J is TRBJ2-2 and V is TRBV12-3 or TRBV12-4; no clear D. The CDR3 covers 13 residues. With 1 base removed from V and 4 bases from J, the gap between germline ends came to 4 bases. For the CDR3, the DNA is TGTGCCAGCAGTTTAGGATTCACCGGGGAGCTGTTTTTT. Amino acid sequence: CASSLGFTGELFF.

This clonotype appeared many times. The CDR3 nucleotides read TGCAGTGCTAGTTACCCCTACCCCTCCTACGAGCAGTACTTC. The encoded protein is CSASYPYPSYEQYF. This chain links TRBV20-1 with TRBJ2-7; D unclear. The CDR3 runs 14 residues. Between the trimmed V and J ends, which lost 3 bases and 0 bases, there was a span of 12 bases. Germline CDR1 and CDR2: DFQATT and SNEGSKA (reference sequence).

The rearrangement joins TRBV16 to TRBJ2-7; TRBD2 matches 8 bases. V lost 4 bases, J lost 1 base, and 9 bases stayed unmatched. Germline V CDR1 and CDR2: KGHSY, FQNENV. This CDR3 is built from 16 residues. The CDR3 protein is CASSPPSLAGSYEQYF. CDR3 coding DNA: TGTGCCAGCAGCCCGCCTTCCCTAGCGGGTTCCTACGAGCAGTACTTC.

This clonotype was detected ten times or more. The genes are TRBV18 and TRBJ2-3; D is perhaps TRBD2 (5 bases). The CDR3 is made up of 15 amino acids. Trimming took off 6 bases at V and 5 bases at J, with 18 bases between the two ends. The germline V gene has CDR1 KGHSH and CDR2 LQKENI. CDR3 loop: CASSPEVGVRDTQYF. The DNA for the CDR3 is TGTGCCAGCTCGCCGGAAGTGGGAGTGAGAGATACGCAGTATTTT.

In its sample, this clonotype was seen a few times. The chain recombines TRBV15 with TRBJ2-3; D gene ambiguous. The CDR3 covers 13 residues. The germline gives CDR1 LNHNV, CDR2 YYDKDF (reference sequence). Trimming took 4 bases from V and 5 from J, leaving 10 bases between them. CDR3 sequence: CATSTLSGDTQYF. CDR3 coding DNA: TGTGCCACCAGCACCCTTTCTGGAGATACGCAGTATTTT.

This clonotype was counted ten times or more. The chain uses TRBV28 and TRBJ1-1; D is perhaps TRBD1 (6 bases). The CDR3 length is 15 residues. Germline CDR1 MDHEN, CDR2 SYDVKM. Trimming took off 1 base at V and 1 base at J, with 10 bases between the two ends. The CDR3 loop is CASSLLGHPNTEAFF. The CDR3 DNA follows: TGTGCCAGCAGTTTATTGGGACACCCGAACACTGAAGCTTTCTTT.

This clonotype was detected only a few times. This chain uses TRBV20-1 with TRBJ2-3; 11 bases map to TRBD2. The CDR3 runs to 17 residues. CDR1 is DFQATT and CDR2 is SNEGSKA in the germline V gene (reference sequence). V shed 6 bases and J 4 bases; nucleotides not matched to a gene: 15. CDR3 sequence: CSAPPTVRLAGSDTQYF. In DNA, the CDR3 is TGCAGTGCCCCCCCTACGGTGAGACTAGCGGGATCAGATACGCAGTATTTT.

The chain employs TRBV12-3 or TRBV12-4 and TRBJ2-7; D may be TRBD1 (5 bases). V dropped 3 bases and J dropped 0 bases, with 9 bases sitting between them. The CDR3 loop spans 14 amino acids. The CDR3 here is CASSLAGRSYEQYF. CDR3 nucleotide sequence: TGTGCCAGCAGTTTGGCAGGGCGCTCCTACGAGCAGTACTTC.

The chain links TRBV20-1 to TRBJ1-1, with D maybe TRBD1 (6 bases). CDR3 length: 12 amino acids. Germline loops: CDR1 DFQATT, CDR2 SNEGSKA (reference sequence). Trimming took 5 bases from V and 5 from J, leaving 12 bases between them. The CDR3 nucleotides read TGCAGTGCTTTCACAGGGAGAACTGAAGCTTTCTTT. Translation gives CSAFTGRTEAFF.

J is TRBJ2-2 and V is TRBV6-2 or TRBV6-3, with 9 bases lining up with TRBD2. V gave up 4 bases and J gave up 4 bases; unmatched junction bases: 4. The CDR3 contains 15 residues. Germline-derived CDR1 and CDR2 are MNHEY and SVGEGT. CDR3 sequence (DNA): TGTGCCAGCAGTTTAGCGGGAGCGGGCACCGGGGAGCTGTTTTTT. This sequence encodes CASSLAGAGTGELFF.

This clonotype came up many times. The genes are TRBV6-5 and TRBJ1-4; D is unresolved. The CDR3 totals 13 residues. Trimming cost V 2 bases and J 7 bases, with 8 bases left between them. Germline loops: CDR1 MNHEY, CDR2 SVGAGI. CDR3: CASSYKGGEKLFF. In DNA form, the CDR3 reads TGTGCCAGCAGTTACAAGGGTGGTGAAAAACTGTTTTTT.

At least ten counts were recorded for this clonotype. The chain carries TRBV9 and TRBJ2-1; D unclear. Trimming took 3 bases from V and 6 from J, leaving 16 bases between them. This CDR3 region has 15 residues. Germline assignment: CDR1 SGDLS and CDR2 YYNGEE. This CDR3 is CASSGYRFPFNEQFF. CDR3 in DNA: TGTGCCAGCAGCGGGTACAGATTCCCCTTCAATGAGCAGTTCTTC.

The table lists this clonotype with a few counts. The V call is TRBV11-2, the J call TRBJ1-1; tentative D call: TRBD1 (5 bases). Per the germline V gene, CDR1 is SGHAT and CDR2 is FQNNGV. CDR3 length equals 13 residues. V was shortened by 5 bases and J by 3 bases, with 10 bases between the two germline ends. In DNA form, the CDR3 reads TGTGCCAGCAGCCCTGACAGAGACACTGAAGCTTTCTTT. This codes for CASSPDRDTEAFF.

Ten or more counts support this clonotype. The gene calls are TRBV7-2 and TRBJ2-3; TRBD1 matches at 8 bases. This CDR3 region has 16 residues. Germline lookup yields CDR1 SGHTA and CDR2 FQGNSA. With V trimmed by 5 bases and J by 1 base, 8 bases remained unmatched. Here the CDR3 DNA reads TGTGCCAGCAGCCCCGCCGGGACAGGCGGCACAGATACGCAGTATTTT. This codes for CASSPAGTGGTDTQYF.

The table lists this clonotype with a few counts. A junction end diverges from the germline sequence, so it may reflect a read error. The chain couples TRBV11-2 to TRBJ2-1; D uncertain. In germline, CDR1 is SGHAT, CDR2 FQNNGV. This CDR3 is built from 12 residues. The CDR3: CASSLTRNEQLF. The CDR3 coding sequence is TGTGCCAGCAGCCTAACCCGCAATGAGCAGTTATTC.

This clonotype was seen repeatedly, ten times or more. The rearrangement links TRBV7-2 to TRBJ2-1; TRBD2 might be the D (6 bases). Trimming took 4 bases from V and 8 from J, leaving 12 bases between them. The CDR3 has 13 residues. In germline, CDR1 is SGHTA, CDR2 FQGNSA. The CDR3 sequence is CASSSSAGYEQFF. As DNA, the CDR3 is TGTGCCAGCAGCTCTAGCGCAGGGTATGAGCAGTTCTTC.

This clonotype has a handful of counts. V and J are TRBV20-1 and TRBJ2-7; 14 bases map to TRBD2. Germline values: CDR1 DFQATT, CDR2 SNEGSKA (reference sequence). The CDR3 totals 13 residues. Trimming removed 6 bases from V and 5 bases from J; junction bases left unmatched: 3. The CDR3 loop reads CSAGLAGVHEQYF. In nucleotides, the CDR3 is TGCAGTGCGGGACTAGCGGGAGTACACGAGCAGTACTTC.